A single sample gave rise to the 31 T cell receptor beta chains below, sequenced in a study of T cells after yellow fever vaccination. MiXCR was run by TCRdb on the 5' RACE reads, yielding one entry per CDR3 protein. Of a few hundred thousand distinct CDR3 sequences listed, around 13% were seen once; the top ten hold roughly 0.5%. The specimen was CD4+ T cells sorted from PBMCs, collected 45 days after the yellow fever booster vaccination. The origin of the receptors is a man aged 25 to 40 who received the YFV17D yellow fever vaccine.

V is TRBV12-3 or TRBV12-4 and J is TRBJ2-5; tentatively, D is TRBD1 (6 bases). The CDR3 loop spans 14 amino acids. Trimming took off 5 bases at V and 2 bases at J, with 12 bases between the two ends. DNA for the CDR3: TGTGCCAGCAGTATCGGACAGAAACAAGAGACCCAGTACTTC. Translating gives CASSIGQKQETQYF.

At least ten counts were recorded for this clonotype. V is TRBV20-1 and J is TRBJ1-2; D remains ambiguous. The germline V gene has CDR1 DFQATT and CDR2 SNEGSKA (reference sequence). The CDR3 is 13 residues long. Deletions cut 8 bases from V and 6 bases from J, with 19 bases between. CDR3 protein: CSKVGPLQDGYTF. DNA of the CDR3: TGCAGTAAAGTTGGTCCTCTTCAGGATGGCTACACCTTC.

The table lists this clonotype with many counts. The CDR3 nucleotides are TGTGCCATCAGTGACCGTCGGGGGAGCCGCAATCAGCCCCAGCATTTT. Its translation: CAISDRRGSRNQPQHF. The V and J genes are TRBV10-3 and TRBJ1-5; D is possibly TRBD1 (5 bases). The CDR3 has 16 amino acids. Germline V gene data show CDR1 as ENHRY and CDR2 as SYGVKD. The ends were cut back, 3 bases at V and 2 bases at J, with 14 bases in the middle.

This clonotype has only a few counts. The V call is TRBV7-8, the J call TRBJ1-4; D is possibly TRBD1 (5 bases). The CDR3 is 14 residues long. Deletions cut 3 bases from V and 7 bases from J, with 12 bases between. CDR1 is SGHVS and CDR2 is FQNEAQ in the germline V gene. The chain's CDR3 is CASSLRERGEKLFF. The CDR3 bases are TGTGCCAGCAGCTTGCGCGAGAGGGGTGAAAAACTGTTTTTT.

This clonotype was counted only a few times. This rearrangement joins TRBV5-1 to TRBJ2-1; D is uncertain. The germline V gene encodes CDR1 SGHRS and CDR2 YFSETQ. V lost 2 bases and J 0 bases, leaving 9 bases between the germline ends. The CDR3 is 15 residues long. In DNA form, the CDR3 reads TGCGCCAGCAGCTTCGACACGAGCTCCTACAATGAGCAGTTCTTC. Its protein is CASSFDTSSYNEQFF.

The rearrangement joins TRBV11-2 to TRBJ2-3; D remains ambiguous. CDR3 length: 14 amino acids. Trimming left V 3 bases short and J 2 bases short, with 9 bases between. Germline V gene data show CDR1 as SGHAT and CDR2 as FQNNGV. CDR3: CASSFRGNTDTQYF. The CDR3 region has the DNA TGTGCCAGCAGCTTTCGCGGAAACACAGATACGCAGTATTTT.

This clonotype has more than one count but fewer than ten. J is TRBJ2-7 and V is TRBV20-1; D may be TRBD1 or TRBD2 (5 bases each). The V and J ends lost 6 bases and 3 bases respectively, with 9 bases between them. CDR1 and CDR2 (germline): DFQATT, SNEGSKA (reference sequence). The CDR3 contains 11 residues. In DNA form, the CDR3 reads TGCAGTGCCAGGGACGGCTACGAGCAGTACTTC. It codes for CSARDGYEQYF.

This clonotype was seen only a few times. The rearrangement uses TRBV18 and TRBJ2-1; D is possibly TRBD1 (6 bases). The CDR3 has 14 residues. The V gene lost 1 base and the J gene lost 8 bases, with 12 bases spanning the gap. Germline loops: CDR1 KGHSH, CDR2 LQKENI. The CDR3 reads CASSPQGVGDEQFF. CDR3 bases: TGTGCCAGCTCACCACAGGGGGTAGGAGATGAGCAGTTCTTC.

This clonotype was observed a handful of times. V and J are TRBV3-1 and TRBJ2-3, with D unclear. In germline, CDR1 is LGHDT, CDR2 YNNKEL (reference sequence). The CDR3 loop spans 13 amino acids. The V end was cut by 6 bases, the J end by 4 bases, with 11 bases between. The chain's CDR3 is CASSPRDADTQYF. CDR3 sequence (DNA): TGTGCCAGCAGTCCTCGTGATGCAGATACGCAGTATTTT.

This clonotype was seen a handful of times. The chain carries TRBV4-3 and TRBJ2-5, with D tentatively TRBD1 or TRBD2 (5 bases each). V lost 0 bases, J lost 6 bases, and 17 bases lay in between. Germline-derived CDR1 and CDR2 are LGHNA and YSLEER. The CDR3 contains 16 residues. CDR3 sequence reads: CASSQDLTERGKTQYF. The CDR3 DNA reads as TGCGCCAGCAGCCAAGATTTGACAGAGAGGGGCAAGACCCAGTACTTC.

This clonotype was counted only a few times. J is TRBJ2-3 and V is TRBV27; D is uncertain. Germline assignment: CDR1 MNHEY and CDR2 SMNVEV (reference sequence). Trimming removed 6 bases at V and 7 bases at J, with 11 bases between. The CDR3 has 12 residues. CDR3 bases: TGTGCCAGCAGCACTCTAGGGAATACGCAGTATTTT. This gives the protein CASSTLGNTQYF.

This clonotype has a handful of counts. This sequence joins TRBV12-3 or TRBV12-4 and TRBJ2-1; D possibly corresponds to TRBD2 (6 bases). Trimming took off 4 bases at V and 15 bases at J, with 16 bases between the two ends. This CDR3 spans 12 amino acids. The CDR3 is CASSSDYPRWFF. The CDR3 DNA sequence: TGTGCCAGCAGTTCGGACTACCCTAGGTGGTTCTTC.

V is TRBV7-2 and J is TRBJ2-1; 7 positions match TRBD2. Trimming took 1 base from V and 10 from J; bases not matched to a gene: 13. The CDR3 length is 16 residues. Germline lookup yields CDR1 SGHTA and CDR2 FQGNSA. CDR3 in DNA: TGTGCCAGCAGCTTAGATGTTAGTCGGGAGGTTTGGGAGCAGTTCTTC. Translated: CASSLDVSREVWEQFF.

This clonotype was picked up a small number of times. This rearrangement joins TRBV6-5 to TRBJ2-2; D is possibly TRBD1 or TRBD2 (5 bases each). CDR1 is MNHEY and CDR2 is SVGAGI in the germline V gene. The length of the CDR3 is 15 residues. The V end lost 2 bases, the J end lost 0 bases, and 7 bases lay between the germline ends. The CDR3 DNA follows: TGTGCCAGCAGTTACGGGACCTCGAACACCGGGGAGCTGTTTTTT. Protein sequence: CASSYGTSNTGELFF.

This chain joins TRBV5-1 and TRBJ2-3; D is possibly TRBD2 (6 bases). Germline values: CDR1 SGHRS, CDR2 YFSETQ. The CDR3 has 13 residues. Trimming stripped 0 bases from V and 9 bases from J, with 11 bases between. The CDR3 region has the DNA TGCGCCAGCAGCTTGGAGGGGCGGGAAACGCAGTATTTT. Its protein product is CASSLEGRETQYF.

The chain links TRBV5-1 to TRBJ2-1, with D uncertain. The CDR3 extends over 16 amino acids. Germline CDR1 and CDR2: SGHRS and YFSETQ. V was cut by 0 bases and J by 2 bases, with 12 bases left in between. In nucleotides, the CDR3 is TGCGCCAGCAGCTTGGCCACGGTCCAACCCTACAATGAGCAGTTCTTC. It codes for CASSLATVQPYNEQFF.

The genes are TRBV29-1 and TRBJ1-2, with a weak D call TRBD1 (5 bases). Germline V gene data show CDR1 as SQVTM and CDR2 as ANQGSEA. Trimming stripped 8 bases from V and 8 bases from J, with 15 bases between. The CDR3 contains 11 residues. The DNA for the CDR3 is TGCAGCTCTGACGGGGGAGTGGGCTACACCTTC. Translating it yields CSSDGGVGYTF.

CDR3 nucleotide sequence: TGTGCCAGCAGTTTAAATGCAGGCGGGAAATATGGCTACACCTTC. Translation gives CASSLNAGGKYGYTF. This rearrangement joins TRBV27 to TRBJ1-2; no reliable D call. V lost 2 bases and J 5 bases, leaving 15 bases between the germline ends. Germline V gene sequence: CDR1 MNHEY, CDR2 SMNVEV (reference sequence). This CDR3 has 15 amino acids.

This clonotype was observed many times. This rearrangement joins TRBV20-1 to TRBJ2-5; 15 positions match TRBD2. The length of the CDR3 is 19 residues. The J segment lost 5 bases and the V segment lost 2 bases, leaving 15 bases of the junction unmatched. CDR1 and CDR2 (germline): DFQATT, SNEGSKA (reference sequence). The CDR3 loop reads CSARPRLPGLAGGLETQYF. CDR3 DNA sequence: TGCAGTGCTAGACCTCGGCTTCCGGGACTAGCGGGAGGTCTGGAGACCCAGTACTTC.

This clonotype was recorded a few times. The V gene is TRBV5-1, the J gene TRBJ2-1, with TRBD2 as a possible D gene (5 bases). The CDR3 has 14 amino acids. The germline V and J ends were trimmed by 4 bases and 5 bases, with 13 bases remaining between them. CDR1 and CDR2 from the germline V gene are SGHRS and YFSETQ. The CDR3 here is CASSRQAGDNEQFF. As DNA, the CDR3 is TGCGCCAGCAGCAGACAAGCCGGGGACAATGAGCAGTTCTTC.

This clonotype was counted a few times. The CDR3 protein is CAIRGTANTEAFF. CDR3 coding DNA: TGTGCCATCAGAGGGACAGCCAACACTGAAGCTTTCTTT. The chain links TRBV10-3 to TRBJ1-1, with 7 bases that match TRBD1. In germline, CDR1 is ENHRY, CDR2 SYGVKD. With V trimmed by 6 bases and J by 2 bases, 3 bases remained unmatched. The CDR3 consists of 13 residues.

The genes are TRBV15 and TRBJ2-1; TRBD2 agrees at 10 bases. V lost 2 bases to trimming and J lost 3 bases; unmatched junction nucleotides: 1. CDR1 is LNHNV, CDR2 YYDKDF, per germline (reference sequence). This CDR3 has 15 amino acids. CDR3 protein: CATSRTSGDYNEQFF. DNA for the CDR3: TGTGCCACCAGCAGAACTAGCGGGGACTACAATGAGCAGTTCTTC.

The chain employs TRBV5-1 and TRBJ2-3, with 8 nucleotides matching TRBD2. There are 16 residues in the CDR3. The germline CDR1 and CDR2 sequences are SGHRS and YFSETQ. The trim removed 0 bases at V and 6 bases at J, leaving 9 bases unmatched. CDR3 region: CASSLDGLARSDTQYF. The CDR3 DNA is TGCGCCAGCAGCTTGGATGGACTAGCTCGGTCGGATACGCAGTATTTT.

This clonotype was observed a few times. As DNA, the CDR3 is TGCAGTGCCGATCTCCCTAGCGGGAGGGCCACAGATACGCAGTATTTT. Protein: CSADLPSGRATDTQYF. The chain uses TRBV20-1 and TRBJ2-3, with 12 nucleotides matching TRBD2. The CDR3 is made up of 16 amino acids. V trimming: 6 bases; J trimming: 2 bases; junction bases outside the gene matches: 9. Germline CDR1 and CDR2: DFQATT and SNEGSKA (reference sequence).

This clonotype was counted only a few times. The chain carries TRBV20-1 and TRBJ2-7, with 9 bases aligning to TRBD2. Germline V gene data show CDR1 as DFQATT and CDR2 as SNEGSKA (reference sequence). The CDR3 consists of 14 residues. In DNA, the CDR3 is TGCAGCTCTAGGGGGCGGGAGGGCCTATACGAGCAGTACTTC. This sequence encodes CSSRGREGLYEQYF.

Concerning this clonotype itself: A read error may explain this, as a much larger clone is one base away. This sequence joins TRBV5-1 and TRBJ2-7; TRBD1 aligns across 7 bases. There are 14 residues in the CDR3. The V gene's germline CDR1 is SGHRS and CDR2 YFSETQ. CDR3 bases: TGCGCCGGCAGCCGAGAGGGACAGACCTACGAGCAGTACTTC. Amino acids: CAGSREGQTYEQYF.

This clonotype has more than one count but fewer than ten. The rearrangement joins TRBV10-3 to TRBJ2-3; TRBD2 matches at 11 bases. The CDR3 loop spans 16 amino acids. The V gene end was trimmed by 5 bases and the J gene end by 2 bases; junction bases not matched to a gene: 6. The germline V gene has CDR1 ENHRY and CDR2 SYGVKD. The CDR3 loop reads CAISRTSGSSTDTQYF. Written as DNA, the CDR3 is TGTGCCATCAGTCGGACTAGCGGGTCCTCCACAGATACGCAGTATTTT.

The CDR3 bases are TGCGCCAGCAGCCAAGAGAGCGGTAGCTCCTACAATGAGCAGTTCTTC. Translating it yields CASSQESGSSYNEQFF. The rearrangement uses TRBV4-3 and TRBJ2-1, with a tentative D call TRBD2 (5 bases). The V and J ends lost 0 bases and 0 bases respectively, with 9 bases between them. The CDR3 has 16 residues. CDR1 is LGHNA, CDR2 YSLEER, per germline.

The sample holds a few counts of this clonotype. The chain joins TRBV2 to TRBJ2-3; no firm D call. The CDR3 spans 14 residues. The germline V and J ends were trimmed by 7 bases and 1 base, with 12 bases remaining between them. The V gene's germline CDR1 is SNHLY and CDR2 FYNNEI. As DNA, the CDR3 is TGTGCCAGCATTTTAGGGCATCGCACAGATACGCAGTATTTT. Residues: CASILGHRTDTQYF.

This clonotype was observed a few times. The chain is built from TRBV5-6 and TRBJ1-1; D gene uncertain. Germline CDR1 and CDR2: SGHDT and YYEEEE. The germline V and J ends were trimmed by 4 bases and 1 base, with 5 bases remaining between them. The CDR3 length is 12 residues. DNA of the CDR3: TGTGCCAGCAGCATCACGAACACTGAAGCTTTCTTT. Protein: CASSITNTEAFF. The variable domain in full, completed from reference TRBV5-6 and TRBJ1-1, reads DAGVTQSPTHLIKTRGQQVTLRCSPKSGHDTVSWYQQALGQGPQFIFQYYEEEERQRGNFPDRFSGHQFPNYSSELNVNALLLGDSALYLCASSITNTEAFFGQGTRLTVV.

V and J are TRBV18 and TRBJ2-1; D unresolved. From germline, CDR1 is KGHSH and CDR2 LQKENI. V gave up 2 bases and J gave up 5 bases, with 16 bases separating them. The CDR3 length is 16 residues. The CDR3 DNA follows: TGTGCCAGCTCACCATCTAGGGTTGCGGCAGACAATGAGCAGTTCTTC. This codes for CASSPSRVAADNEQFF.